A selection of T cell receptor beta chains follows, all from one sample in a study of regulatory T cells in long-lasting Graves disease. Each CDR3 protein gets one entry after TCRdb re-called the multiplex PCR reads with MiXCR. The repertoire includes under 300,000 distinct CDR3 sequences, about 19% of them detected once, and 14% sits in the top ten. This specimen consisted of peripheral blood mononuclear cells (PBMCs), obtained at new diagnosis, from a patient treated with antithyroid drugs. All receptors derive from a female donor with Graves disease. Each CDR3 is given with its conserved first and last residue. The order of the fields is V gene, clone size, J gene, D gene, CDR3 DNA, CDR3 protein. A D gene is named only where the DNA matches it firmly. Size values are once, few and many counts, or a class for expanded clones, and some rows have none.

V gene: TRBV19; clone size: few; J gene: TRBJ2-7; D gene: TRBD2; CDR3 DNA: TGTGCCAGTAGTTATTCGGGGGGGAGTTTCTCCTACGAGCAGTACTTC; CDR3 protein: CASSYSGGSFSYEQYF
V gene: TRBV6-5; clone size: many; J gene: TRBJ2-1; D gene: .; CDR3 DNA: TGTGCCAGCAGTTACTCCCTTGGGAGGGGGGGGAGCGCGAAATACAATGAGCAGTTCTTC; CDR3 protein: CASSYSLGRGGSAKYNEQFF
V gene: TRBV7-2; clone size: many; J gene: TRBJ2-7; D gene: TRBD2; CDR3 DNA: TGTGCCAGCAGCTTAGAGGGACTAGGCGAGCAGTACTTC; CDR3 protein: CASSLEGLGEQYF
V gene: TRBV28; clone size: many; J gene: TRBJ1-3; D gene: .; CDR3 DNA: TGTGCCAGCAGTCCCGGGTGGGCCTCGGGAAACACCATATATTTT; CDR3 protein: CASSPGWASGNTIYF
V gene: TRBV30; clone size: many; J gene: TRBJ1-5; D gene: .; CDR3 DNA: TGTGCCTGGAGTGTAAAGCCCCAGGCGGGTTTTCAGCCCCAGCATTTT; CDR3 protein: CAWSVKPQAGFQPQHF
V gene: TRBV24-1; clone size: many; J gene: TRBJ2-1; D gene: .; CDR3 DNA: TGTGCCACCAGTGATTTCAGTCGGCAGAGCTCCTACAATGAGCAGTTCTTC; CDR3 protein: CATSDFSRQSSYNEQFF
V gene: TRBV19; clone size: few; J gene: TRBJ2-2; D gene: TRBD2; CDR3 DNA: TGTGCCAGTAACAAGGGACTAGCGGGAGGTGGTACCGGGGAGCTGTTTTTT; CDR3 protein: CASNKGLAGGGTGELFF
V gene: TRBV15; clone size: few; J gene: TRBJ2-6; D gene: .; CDR3 DNA: TGTGCCACCAGCCCGCCTGGAAGCTCTGGGGCCAACGTCCTGACTTTC; CDR3 protein: CATSPPGSSGANVLTF
V gene: TRBV7-2; clone size: .; J gene: TRBJ2-7; D gene: .; CDR3 DNA: TGTGCCAGCAGCTTAGAGTCGGGGGACTACGAGCAGTACTTC; CDR3 protein: CASSLESGDYEQYF
V gene: TRBV5-5; clone size: many; J gene: TRBJ2-1; D gene: .; CDR3 DNA: TGTGCCAGCAGCTTGGCCACGGGTCTGACCTACAATGAGCAGTTCTTC; CDR3 protein: CASSLATGLTYNEQFF
V gene: TRBV5-1; clone size: many; J gene: TRBJ1-1; D gene: .; CDR3 DNA: TGCGCCAGCAGCGGGGGGGGGGCGGCGGACACTGAAGCTTTCTTT; CDR3 protein: CASSGGGAADTEAFF
V gene: TRBV6-1; clone size: few; J gene: TRBJ2-5; D gene: TRBD1; CDR3 DNA: TGTGCCAGCAGTGCCCAGACAGGGGGCCTGGAGACCCAGTACTTC; CDR3 protein: CASSAQTGGLETQYF
V gene: TRBV5-1; clone size: many; J gene: TRBJ2-3; D gene: .; CDR3 DNA: TGCGCCAGCAGTTTGGGGCACAGAACTAGCACAGATACGCAGTATTTT; CDR3 protein: CASSLGHRTSTDTQYF
V gene: TRBV20-1; clone size: many; J gene: TRBJ2-5; D gene: .; CDR3 DNA: TGCAGTGGTGCAACTAGCAATCGAGAGACCCAGTACTTC; CDR3 protein: CSGATSNRETQYF
V gene: TRBV10-3; clone size: many; J gene: TRBJ1-6; D gene: TRBD1; CDR3 DNA: TGTGCCTCCACGACAGGGTTCGCTTCACCCCTCCACTTT; CDR3 protein: CASTTGFASPLHF
V gene: TRBV20-1; clone size: many; J gene: TRBJ1-5; D gene: .; CDR3 DNA: TGCAGTGCCGCCCCTCAGGGGCATAGCAATCAGCCCCAGCATTTT; CDR3 protein: CSAAPQGHSNQPQHF
V gene: TRBV4-1; clone size: .; J gene: TRBJ2-5; D gene: TRBD2; CDR3 DNA: TGCGCCAGCAGCCAAGACGAGGGACTACCAAGGGAGACCCAGTACTTC; CDR3 protein: CASSQDEGLPRETQYF
V gene: TRBV7-2; clone size: many; J gene: TRBJ2-2; D gene: TRBD1; CDR3 DNA: TGTGCCAGCAGCTCAGGGGGAGAGATTACCGGGGAGCTGTTTTTT; CDR3 protein: CASSSGGEITGELFF
V gene: TRBV18; clone size: many; J gene: TRBJ1-1; D gene: TRBD1; CDR3 DNA: TGTGCCAGCTCACCTAGGACAGGGGGCACTGAAGCTTTCTTT; CDR3 protein: CASSPRTGGTEAFF
V gene: TRBV3-1; clone size: many; J gene: TRBJ1-5; D gene: TRBD1; CDR3 DNA: TGTGCCAGCAGCCAAGGGACACAGGGGCAGCCCCAGCATTTT; CDR3 protein: CASSQGTQGQPQHF
V gene: TRBV18; clone size: many; J gene: TRBJ2-3; D gene: .; CDR3 DNA: TGTGCCAGCTCCCCCCAAGGGGGAGGAACAGATACGCAGTATTTT; CDR3 protein: CASSPQGGGTDTQYF
V gene: TRBV4-1; clone size: few; J gene: TRBJ1-5; D gene: .; CDR3 DNA: TGCGCCAGCAGCCAATACGACTATAGCAATCAGCCCCAGCATTTT; CDR3 protein: CASSQYDYSNQPQHF